This T cell receptor beta chain came from a study of control samples from healthy donors and cancer patients (dated by TCRdb to 2018 to 2020). Library prep was done by the immunoSEQ multiplex PCR assay. TCRdb limited this immuneACCESS table to in-frame rearrangements with V and J called. A share of clones is missing; checked studies link under half to unresolved V genes, and the rest is unexplained. Counted in this sample were approximately 49,000 clones; roughly 87% of them appeared once. Around 1.6% of the sample belongs to the ten largest clones. Trimmed from V: 1 base; trimmed from J: 8 bases; junction bases lacking a gene match: 8. As encoded in the germline V gene, CDR1 is SGHRS while CDR2 is YFSETQ. The cysteine opens and the phenylalanine closes a CDR3 of 15 amino acids. This entry keeps only the CDR3 DNA: 45 bases, framed from base 1. With regard to this clone: The antigen this receptor binds is unknown. Qualities for individual bases were not recorded, and no much larger clone is one base off.

The clonotype originates from a man in his forties with colorectal cancer. The chain is made from TRBV5-1 and TRBJ2-1, with TRBD2 matching 8 junction bases. Material: PBMCs. In nucleotide form, the sequence is TGCGCCAGCAGCTTGCTCAAAGCGGGAGTCGATGAGCAGTTCTTC. This yields the protein CASSLLKAGVDEQFF.